The clone carrying this T cell receptor beta chain occurred a few times. Antigen specificity is unknown. The authors amplified TCR beta CDR3 regions from RNA transcripts. Amplification began with first-round RT-PCR using HTBI primers, then second-round multiplex PCR was performed. TCRdb independently ran MiXCR on the multiplex PCR reads; one entry per CDR3 protein. The data contain about 590,000 distinct CDR3 sequences, approximately 37% of them seen just once; the ten biggest clones take up over 3.5%. These data come from a study of Graves' ophthalmopathy and Graves' hyperthyroidism. Study background: Hyperthyroidism qualified as stable when ophthalmopathy did not develop within 18 months of follow-up.

Findings and limits, study-wide: Among thyroid clonotypes expanded above 0.001 frequency, most also appeared in blood. Separation of ophthalmopathy from stable hyperthyroidism was achieved by a 13-signature model, at approximately 90% sensitivity and 70% to 82% specificity.

This CDR3 contains 16 residues. After removal of 6 bases from V and 1 base from J, the junction contained 10 bases not matched to a gene. From germline, CDR1 is LNHDA and CDR2 SQIVND (reference sequence). Aged 18 to 65, hyperthyroidism patients had been newly diagnosed, with under 2 months' duration. This TCR derives from an adult man with Graves' hyperthyroidism. The sequencing sample was made of peripheral blood or thyroid tissue (not recorded which). The V gene is TRBV19, the J gene TRBJ1-1, with TRBD1 matching over 8 bases. This chain's CDR3 is CASRGDRGIANTEAFF. CDR3 bases: TGTGCCAGTAGGGGAGACAGGGGAATCGCGAACACTGAAGCTTTCTTT.